Described below is a single T cell receptor (beta chain) sequence and its context. The CDR3 totals 12 residues. CDR1 is MNHEY, CDR2 SMNVEV, per germline (reference sequence). V lost 10 bases, J lost 9 bases, and 16 bases lay in between. TCRdb keeps only in-frame clones here, not all; method: immunoSEQ multiplex PCR. Among approximately 2.5 million clones, roughly 92% were seen once, and the ten largest hold 0.13% to 0.15%. The sample is drawn from a study of shared clonotypes between healthy human individuals. The specimen sequenced was naive CD4+ T cells sorted from blood. Subset noted: CD45RA+ positively selected. The TCR comes from a young man in good health. This rearrangement joins TRBV27 to TRBJ1-5, with D possibly TRBD1 on 6 matching bases. DNA for the CDR3: TGTGCCACCGCTGTGGGAGGGGGGCCCCAGCATTTT. As protein: CATAVGGGPQHF.